Shown below are 4 T cell receptor beta chains from a single sample sequenced in a study of T cell responses to AZD1222 COVID-19 vaccine. Generated by immunoSEQ multiplex PCR, the TCRdb table keeps only in-frame clones and is missing some. The sample has roughly 140,000 clones, 93% seen once. Source: peripheral blood, taken on day 0 of AZD1222 vaccination. The receptors come from an adult in good health.

This chain connects TRBV27 to TRBJ2-1; no definite D call. Trimming removed 3 bases at V and 0 bases at J, with 6 bases between. This CDR3 is 14 amino acids long. The germline CDR1 and CDR2 sequences are MNHEY and SMNVEV (reference sequence). Written as DNA, the CDR3 is TGTGCCAGCAGTTTTGGGCCCTCCTACAATGAGCAGTTCTTC. It specifies CASSFGPSYNEQFF.

The chain recombines TRBV7-8 with TRBJ2-7; 7 bases fit TRBD2. The germline gives CDR1 SGHVS, CDR2 FQNEAQ. The CDR3 is made up of 13 amino acids. Trimming cost V 5 bases and J 7 bases; bases outside gene matches: 8. In DNA, the CDR3 is TGTGCCAGCAGCCCAGCCTGGCGGGGGGAGCAGTACTTC. This sequence encodes CASSPAWRGEQYF.

J is TRBJ1-2 and V is TRBV27; TRBD1 is a possible D gene (6 bases). The length of the CDR3 is 15 residues. The ends were cut back, 6 bases at V and 4 bases at J, with 18 bases in the middle. Germline CDR1 reads MNHEY; CDR2 reads SMNVEV (reference sequence). For the CDR3, the DNA is TGTGCCAGCAGACCAGGGGCGCGGACGCTCTATGGCTACACCTTC. It yields the protein CASRPGARTLYGYTF.

The V gene is TRBV11-3, the J gene TRBJ2-7, with D tentatively TRBD1 (6 bases). The CDR3 runs to 18 residues. V was pared by 5 bases and J by 4 bases, with 27 bases between. Looked up from germline, CDR1 is SGHNT and CDR2 is YENEEA. The DNA of the CDR3 is TGTGCCAGCAGCGCAAAGGCTCAGGGGCCAGACCAGATATACGAGCAGTACTTC. It yields the protein CASSAKAQGPDQIYEQYF.